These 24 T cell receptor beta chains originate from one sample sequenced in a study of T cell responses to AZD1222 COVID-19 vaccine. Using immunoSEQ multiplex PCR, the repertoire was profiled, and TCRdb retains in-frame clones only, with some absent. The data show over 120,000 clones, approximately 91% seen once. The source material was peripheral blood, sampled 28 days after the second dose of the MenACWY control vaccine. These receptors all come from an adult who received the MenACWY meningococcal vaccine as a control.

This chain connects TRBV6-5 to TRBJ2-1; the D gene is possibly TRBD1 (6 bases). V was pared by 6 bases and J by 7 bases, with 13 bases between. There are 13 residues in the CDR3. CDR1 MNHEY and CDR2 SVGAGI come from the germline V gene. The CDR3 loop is CASRQQGRNEQFF. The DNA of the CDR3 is TGTGCCAGCAGACAACAGGGAAGGAATGAGCAGTTCTTC.

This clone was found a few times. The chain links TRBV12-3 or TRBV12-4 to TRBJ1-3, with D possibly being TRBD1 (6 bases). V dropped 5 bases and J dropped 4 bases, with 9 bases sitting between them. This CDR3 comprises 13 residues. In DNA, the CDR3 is TGTGCCAGCAGTGGACAGTTCGGAAACACCATATATTTT. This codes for CASSGQFGNTIYF.

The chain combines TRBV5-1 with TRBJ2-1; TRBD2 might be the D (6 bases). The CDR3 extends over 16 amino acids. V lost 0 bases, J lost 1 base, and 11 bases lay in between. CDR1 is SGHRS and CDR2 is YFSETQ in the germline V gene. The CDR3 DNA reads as TGCGCCAGCAGCTTGGCCTTGAGCGGGTCCTACAATGAGCAGTTCTTC. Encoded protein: CASSLALSGSYNEQFF. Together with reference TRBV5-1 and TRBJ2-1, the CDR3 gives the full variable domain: KAGVTQTPRYLIKTRGQQVTLSCSPISGHRSVSWYQQTPGQGLQFLFEYFSETQRNKGNFPGRFSGRQFSNSRSEMNVSTLELGDSALYLCASSLALSGSYNEQFFGPGTRLTVL.

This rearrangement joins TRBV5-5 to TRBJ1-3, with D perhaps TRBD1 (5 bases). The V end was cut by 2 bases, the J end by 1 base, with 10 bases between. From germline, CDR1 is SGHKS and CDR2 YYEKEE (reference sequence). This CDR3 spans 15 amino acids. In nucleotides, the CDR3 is TGTGCCAGCAGCTTCGGGGGGGTGTCTGGAAACACCATATATTTT. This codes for CASSFGGVSGNTIYF.

The CDR3 sequence is CASSQPGGRLYNEQFF. The CDR3 DNA is TGTGCCAGCAGCCAACCGGGTGGGAGACTTTACAATGAGCAGTTCTTC. The chain employs TRBV14 and TRBJ2-1; D may be TRBD2 (5 bases). Germline lookup yields CDR1 SGHDN and CDR2 FVKESK. V lost 2 bases and J 4 bases, leaving 15 bases between the germline ends. This CDR3 comprises 16 residues.

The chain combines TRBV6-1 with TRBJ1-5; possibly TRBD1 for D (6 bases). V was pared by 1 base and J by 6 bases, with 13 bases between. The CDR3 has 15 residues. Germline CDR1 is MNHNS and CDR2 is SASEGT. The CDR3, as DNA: TGTGCCAGCAGTGAAGTGGCAGGGGATAGTCAGCCCCAGCATTTT. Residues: CASSEVAGDSQPQHF.

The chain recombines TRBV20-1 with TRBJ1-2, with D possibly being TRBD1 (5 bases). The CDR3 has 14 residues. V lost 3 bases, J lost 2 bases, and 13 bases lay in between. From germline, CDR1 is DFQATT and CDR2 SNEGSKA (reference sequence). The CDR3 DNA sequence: TGCAGTGCTAGTGTAGCAAGGGGAAACTATGGCTACACCTTC. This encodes CSASVARGNYGYTF.

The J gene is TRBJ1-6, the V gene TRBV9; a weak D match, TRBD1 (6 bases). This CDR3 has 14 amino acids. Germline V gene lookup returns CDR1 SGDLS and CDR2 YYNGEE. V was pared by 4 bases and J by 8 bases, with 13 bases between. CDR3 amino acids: CASSLGTLDSPLHF. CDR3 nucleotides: TGTGCCAGCAGCCTCGGGACATTAGATTCACCCCTCCACTTT.

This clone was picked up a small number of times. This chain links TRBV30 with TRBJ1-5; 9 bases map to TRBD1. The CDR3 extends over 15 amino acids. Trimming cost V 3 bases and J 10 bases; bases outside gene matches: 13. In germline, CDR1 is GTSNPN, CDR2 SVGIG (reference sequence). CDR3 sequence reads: CAWSVRDRAFSPQHF. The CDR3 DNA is TGTGCCTGGAGCGTCCGGGACAGGGCATTCAGCCCCCAGCATTTT.

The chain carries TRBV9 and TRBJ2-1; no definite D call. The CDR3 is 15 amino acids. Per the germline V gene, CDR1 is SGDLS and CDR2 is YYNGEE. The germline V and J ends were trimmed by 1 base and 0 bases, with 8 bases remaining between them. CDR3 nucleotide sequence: TGTGCCAGCAGCGTACTTCCGAGCTCCTACAATGAGCAGTTCTTC. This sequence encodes CASSVLPSSYNEQFF.

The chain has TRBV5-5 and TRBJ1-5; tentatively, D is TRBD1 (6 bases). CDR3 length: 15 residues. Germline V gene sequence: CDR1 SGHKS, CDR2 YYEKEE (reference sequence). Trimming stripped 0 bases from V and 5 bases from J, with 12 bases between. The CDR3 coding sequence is TGTGCCAGCAGCTTGGCTTCCGGGGGCGATCAGCCCCAGCATTTT. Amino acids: CASSLASGGDQPQHF.

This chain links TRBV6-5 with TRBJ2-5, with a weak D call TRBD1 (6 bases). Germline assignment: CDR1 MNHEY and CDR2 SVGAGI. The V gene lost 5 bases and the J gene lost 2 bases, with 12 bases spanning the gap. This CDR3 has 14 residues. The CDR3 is CASSRDNSQETQYF. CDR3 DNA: TGTGCCAGCAGTAGGGACAATTCGCAAGAGACCCAGTACTTC.

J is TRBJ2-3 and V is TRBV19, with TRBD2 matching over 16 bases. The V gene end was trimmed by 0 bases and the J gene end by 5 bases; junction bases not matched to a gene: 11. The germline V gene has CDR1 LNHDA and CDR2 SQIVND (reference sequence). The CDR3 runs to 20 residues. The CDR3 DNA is TGTGCCAGTAGTATAGAGTACCCGGGACTAGCGGGAGGGCAAGAAGATACGCAGTATTTT. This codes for CASSIEYPGLAGGQEDTQYF.

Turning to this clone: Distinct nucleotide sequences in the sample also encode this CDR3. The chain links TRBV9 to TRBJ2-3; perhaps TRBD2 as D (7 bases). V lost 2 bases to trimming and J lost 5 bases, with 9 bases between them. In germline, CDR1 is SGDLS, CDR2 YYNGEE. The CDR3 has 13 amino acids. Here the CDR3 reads CASSVGGRDTQYF. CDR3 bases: TGTGCCAGCAGCGTCGGGGGGCGAGATACGCAGTATTTT.

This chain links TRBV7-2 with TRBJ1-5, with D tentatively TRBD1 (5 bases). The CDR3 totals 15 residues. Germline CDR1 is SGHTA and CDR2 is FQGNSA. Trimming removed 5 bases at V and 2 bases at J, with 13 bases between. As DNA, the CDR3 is TGTGCCAGCAGCAACGGGCAGGGACGCAATCAGCCCCAGCATTTT. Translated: CASSNGQGRNQPQHF. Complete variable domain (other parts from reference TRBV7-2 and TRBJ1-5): GAGVSQSPSNKVTEKGKDVELRCDPISGHTALYWYRQSLGQGLEFLIYFQGNSAPDKSGLPSDRFSAERTGGSVSTLTIQRTQQEDSAVYLCASSNGQGRNQPQHFGDGTRLSIL.

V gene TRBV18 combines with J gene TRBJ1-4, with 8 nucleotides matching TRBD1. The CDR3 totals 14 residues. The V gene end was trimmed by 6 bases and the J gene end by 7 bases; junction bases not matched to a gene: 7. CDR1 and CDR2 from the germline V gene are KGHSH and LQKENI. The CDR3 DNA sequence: TGTGCCAGCTCGTCGGGACAGGTTGGTGAAAAACTGTTTTTT. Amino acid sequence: CASSSGQVGEKLFF.

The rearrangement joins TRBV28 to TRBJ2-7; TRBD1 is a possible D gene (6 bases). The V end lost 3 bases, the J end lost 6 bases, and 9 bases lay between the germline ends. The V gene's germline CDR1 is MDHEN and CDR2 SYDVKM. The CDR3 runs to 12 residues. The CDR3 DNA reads TGTGCCAGCAGTTTGGACAGCAGCGAGCAGTACTTC. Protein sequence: CASSLDSSEQYF.

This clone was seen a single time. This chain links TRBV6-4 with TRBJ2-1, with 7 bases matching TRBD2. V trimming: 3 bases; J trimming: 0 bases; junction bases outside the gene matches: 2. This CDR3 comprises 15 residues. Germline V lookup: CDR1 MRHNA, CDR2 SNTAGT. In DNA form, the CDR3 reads TGTGCCAGCAGTGAGGGCGGGAGCTCCTACAATGAGCAGTTCTTC. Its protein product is CASSEGGSSYNEQFF.

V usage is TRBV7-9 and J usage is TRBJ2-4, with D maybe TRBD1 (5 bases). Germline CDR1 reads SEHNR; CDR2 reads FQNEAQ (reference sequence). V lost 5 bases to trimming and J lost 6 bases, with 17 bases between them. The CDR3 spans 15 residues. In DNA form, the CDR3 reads TGTGCCAGCAGCAGCTTAGGAATAGGGGTAAACATTCAGTACTTC. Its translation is CASSSLGIGVNIQYF. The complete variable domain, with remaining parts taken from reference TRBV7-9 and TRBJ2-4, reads DTGVSQNPRHKITKRGQNVTFRCDPISEHNRLYWYRQTLGQGPEFLTYFQNEAQLEKSRLLSDRFSAERPKGSFSTLEIQRTEQGDSAMYLCASSSLGIGVNIQYFGAGTRLSVL.

CDR3 amino acids: CASSRDRAGNQPQHF. Written as DNA, the CDR3 is TGTGCCAGCAGCCGGGACAGGGCGGGCAATCAGCCCCAGCATTTT. V is TRBV7-2 and J is TRBJ1-5; TRBD1 aligns across 9 bases. The CDR3 length is 15 residues. V lost 5 bases and J lost 2; bases outside the gene matches: 4. The germline V gene encodes CDR1 SGHTA and CDR2 FQGNSA.

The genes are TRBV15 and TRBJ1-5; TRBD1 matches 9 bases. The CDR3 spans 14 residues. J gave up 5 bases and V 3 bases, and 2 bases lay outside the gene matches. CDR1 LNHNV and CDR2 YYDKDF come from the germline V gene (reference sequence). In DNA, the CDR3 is TGTGCCACCAGCAGCCGACAGGGGGATCAGCCCCAGCATTTT. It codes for CATSSRQGDQPQHF.

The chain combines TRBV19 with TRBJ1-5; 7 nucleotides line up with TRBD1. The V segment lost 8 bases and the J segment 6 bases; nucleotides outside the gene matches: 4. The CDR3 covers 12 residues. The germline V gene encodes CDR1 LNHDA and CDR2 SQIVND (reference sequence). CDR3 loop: CASDRAPQPQHF. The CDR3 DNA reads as TGTGCCAGTGACAGGGCTCCTCAGCCCCAGCATTTT.

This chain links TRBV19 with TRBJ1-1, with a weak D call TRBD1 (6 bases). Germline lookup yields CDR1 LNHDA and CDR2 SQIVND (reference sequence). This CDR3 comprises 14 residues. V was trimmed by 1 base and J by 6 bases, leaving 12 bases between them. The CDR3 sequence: CASSIGTARAEAFF. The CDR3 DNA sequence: TGTGCCAGTAGTATAGGGACAGCCCGCGCTGAAGCTTTCTTT. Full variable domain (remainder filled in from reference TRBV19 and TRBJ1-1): DGGITQSPKYLFRKEGQNVTLSCEQNLNHDAMYWYRQDPGQGLRLIYYSQIVNDFQKGDIAEGYSVSREKKESFPLTVTSAQKNPTAFYLCASSIGTARAEAFFGQGTRLTVV.

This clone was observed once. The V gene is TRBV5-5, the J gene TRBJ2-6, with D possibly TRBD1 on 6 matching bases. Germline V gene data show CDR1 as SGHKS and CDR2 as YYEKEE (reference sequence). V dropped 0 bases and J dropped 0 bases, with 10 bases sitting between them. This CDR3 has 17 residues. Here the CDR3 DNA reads TGTGCCAGCAGCTTGGGGACAGATTTCTCTGGGGCCAACGTCCTGACTTTC. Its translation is CASSLGTDFSGANVLTF.